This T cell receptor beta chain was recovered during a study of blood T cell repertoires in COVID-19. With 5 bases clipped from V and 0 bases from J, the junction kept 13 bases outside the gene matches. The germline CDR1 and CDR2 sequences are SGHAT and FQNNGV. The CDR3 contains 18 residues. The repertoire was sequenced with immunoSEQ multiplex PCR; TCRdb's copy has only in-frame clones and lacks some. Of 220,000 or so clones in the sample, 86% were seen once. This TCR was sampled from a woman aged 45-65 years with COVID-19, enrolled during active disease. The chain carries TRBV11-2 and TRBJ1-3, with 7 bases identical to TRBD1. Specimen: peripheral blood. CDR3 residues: CASSPGRGRPDSGNTIYF. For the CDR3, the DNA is TGTGCCAGCAGCCCCGGAAGGGGGCGGCCTGACTCTGGAAACACCATATATTTT.